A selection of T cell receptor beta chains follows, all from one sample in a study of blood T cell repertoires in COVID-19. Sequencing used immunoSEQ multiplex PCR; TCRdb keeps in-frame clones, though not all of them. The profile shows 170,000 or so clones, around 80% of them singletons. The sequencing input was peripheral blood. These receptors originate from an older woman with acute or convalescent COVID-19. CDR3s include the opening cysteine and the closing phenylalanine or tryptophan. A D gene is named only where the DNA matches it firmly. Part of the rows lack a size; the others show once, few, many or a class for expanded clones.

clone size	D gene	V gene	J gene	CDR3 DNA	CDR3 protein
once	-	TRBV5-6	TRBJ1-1	TGTGCCAGCAGCTTGGGGGCCCCCTCCATGAACACTGAAGCTTTCTTT	CASSLGAPSMNTEAFF
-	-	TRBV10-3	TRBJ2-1	TGTGCCATCAGTGACCAAAACAATGAGCAGTTCTTC	CAISDQNNEQFF
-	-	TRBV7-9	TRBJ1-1	TGTGCCAGCAGCTTAGGGTGGGGGGAGGCTGAAGCTTTCTTT	CASSLGWGEAEAFF
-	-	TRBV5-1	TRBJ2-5	TGCGCCAGCAGCGCTACTGGAGGGAGGGAGACCCAGTACTTC	CASSATGGRETQYF
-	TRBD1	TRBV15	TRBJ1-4	TGTGCCACCAGCAGCCGACAGGGGGCTAGTGAAAAACTGTTTTTT	CATSSRQGASEKLFF
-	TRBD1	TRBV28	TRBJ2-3	TGTGCCAGCAGTTCGGGGACAGGGGAAGATACGCAGTATTTT	CASSSGTGEDTQYF
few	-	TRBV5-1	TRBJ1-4	TGCGCCAGCAGCTTGACAGACCCTAATGAAAAACTGTTTTTT	CASSLTDPNEKLFF
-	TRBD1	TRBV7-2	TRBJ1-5	TGTGCCAGCAGCGCACAGGGGGCGACCAATCAGCCCCAGCATTTT	CASSAQGATNQPQHF
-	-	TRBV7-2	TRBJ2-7	TGTGCCAGCAGCCGTCCCTCGGGCTCCTACGAGCAGTACTTC	CASSRPSGSYEQYF
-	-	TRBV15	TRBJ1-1	TGTGCCACCAGCCGCGGGGTTTTGGACACTGAAGCTTTCTTT	CATSRGVLDTEAFF
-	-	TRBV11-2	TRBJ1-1	TGTGCCAGCAGCTTGCAGGCGAACACTGAAGCTTTCTTT	CASSLQANTEAFF
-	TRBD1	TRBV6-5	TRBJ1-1	TGTGCCAGCAGTTACGAAGGCACAGGGGTGAACACTGAAGCTTTCTTT	CASSYEGTGVNTEAFF
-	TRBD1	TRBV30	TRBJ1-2	TGTGCCTGGAGTGTAAGGCTCCGGGACAGGGGGCATAACTATGGCTACACCTTC	CAWSVRLRDRGHNYGYTF
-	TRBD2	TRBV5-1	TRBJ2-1	TGCGCCAGCAGCTTGGTTAGCGGGGGGTACAATGAGCAGTTCTTC	CASSLVSGGYNEQFF
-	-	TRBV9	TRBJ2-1	TGTGCCAGCAGCGTAGGGGGCCCCCCCTCTTACAATGAGCAGTTCTTC	CASSVGGPPSYNEQFF
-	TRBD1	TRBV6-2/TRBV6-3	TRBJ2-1	TGTGCCAGCAGTGGGGGACAGGGGCGTTACAATGAGCAGTTCTTC	CASSGGQGRYNEQFF
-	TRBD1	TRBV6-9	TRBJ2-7	TGTGCCAGGTACAGGGGGCCCATCTCCTACGAGCAGTACTTC	CARYRGPISYEQYF
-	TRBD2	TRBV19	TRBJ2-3	TGTGCCAGTAGTAGACTAGCGGGGTTGGGCACAGATACGCAGTATTTT	CASSRLAGLGTDTQYF
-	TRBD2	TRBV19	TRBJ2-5	TGTGCCAGTAGTAGGGGAGGGGACCCGCAAGAGACCCAGTACTTC	CASSRGGDPQETQYF
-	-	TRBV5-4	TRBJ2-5	TGTGCCAGCAGCTTGACGAGGCAAGAGACCCAGTACTTC	CASSLTRQETQYF
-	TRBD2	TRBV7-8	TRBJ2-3	TGTGCCAGCAGCTCTGGACTAGCGGGGTACACAGATACGCAGTATTTT	CASSSGLAGYTDTQYF
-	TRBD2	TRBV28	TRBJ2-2	TGTGCCAGCATTAAGGGGACTGCGGGGGCCGGGGAGCTGTTTTTT	CASIKGTAGAGELFF
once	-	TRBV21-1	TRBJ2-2	TGTGCCAGCAGCAGCGCTTTTTCCCTTTTTACCGGGGAGCTGTTTTTT	CASSSAFSLFTGELFF
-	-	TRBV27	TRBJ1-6	TGTGCCAGCACCTTCTCCTATAATTCACCCCTCCACTTT	CASTFSYNSPLHF
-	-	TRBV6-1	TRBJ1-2	TGTGCCAGCAGTGAAGTTCGAATCGGGGGCTACACCTTC	CASSEVRIGGYTF
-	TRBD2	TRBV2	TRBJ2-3	TGTGCCAGCATGTTGGGACTAGCAACCCCAGATACGCAGTATTTT	CASMLGLATPDTQYF
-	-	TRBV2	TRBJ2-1	TGTGCCAGCTCTAGACGAGAGCAGTTCTTC	CASSRREQFF
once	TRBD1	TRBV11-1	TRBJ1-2	TGTGCCAGCAGCCATGGGACAGGGACATCAATTGATGGCTACACCTTC	CASSHGTGTSIDGYTF
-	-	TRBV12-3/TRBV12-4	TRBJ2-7	TGTGCCAGCAGCTCAGACTATCGCGAGCAGTACTTC	CASSSDYREQYF
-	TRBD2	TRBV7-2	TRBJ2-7	TGTGCCAGCAGCTTTTCAGCGGGGGTCTCCTACGAGCAGTACTTC	CASSFSAGVSYEQYF
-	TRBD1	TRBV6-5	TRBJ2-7	TGTGCCAGCAGTTACTCCCGGACAGGTCCGGGGCAGTACTTC	CASSYSRTGPGQYF
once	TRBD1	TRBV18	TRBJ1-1	TGTGCCAGCTCACCAATCCCGGGACAGGTGAACACTGAAGCTTTCTTT	CASSPIPGQVNTEAFF
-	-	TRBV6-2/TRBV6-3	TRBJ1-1	TGTGCCAGCAGTTTCAGGTCAGGGGCGAACACTGAAGCTTTCTTT	CASSFRSGANTEAFF
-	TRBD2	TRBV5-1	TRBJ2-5	TGCGCCAGCAGCTTGGCCGGACTAGCGGGGCTAGAGACCCAGTACTTC	CASSLAGLAGLETQYF
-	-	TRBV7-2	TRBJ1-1	TGTGCCAGCAGCCCACAGGGTCACGGGAACACTGAAGCTTTCTTT	CASSPQGHGNTEAFF
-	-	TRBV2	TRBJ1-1	TGTGCCAGCAGGGTACAGGGAAGAGACACTGAAGCTTTCTTT	CASRVQGRDTEAFF
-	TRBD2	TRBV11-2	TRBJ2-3	TGTGCCAGCCGCCGAGCGGGGTTTGTTAGCACAGATACGCAGTATTTT	CASRRAGFVSTDTQYF
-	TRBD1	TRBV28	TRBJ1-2	TGTGCCAGCAGCCCAGGGGGACGACCTGGGGACCTTGGTGGCTACACCTTC	CASSPGGRPGDLGGYTF
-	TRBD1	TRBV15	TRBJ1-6	TGTGCCACCAGCAGAGATCGGGGGAGGACAGGGGGCTCCTATAATTCACCCCTCCACTTT	CATSRDRGRTGGSYNSPLHF
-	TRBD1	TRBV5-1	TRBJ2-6	TGCGCCAGCAGCTTGGGACAACAGGGGACTGGGGCCAACGTCCTGACTTTC	CASSLGQQGTGANVLTF